This T cell receptor (beta chain) was sequenced in a study of naive and memory T cell subsets. Study findings and constraints: Between naive and memory subsets, TCR abundance power law exponents differed.

Both TRBC1 and TRBC2 were covered by a beta constant-region primer of two equimolar oligonucleotides. Nested alpha and beta constant-region primers with the SP2 primer drove four PCR rounds on ligated cDNA. Each CDR3 protein gets one entry after TCRdb re-called the UMI-ligation and nested PCR reads with MiXCR. Here the sample spans 3,500 to 5,000 distinct CDR3 sequences, 4% to 6% being singletons. This clonotype was observed many times. The antigen is undetermined. This CDR3 has 15 amino acids. V was cut by 1 base and J by 0 bases, with 4 bases left in between. Germline-derived CDR1 and CDR2 are LGHNA and YNFKEQ. After the first PCR, alpha and beta chain libraries were processed separately. Four subsets defined by CD45RA and CD27 were sorted after CD3, CD4, CD8 and live/dead staining. Sorting gates: effector memory CD45RA-CD27-, EMRA CD45RA+CD27-.

The sample taken for sequencing was effector memory CD8+ T cells from blood. The subset was: effector memory, CD45RA- CD27-. This rearrangement joins TRBV4-2 to TRBJ2-6; D gene unclear. The TCR comes from a human donor in good health. The CDR3, as DNA: TGTGCCAGCAGCCAAGCGGGCTCTGGGGCCAACGTCCTGACTTTC. This codes for CASSQAGSGANVLTF.